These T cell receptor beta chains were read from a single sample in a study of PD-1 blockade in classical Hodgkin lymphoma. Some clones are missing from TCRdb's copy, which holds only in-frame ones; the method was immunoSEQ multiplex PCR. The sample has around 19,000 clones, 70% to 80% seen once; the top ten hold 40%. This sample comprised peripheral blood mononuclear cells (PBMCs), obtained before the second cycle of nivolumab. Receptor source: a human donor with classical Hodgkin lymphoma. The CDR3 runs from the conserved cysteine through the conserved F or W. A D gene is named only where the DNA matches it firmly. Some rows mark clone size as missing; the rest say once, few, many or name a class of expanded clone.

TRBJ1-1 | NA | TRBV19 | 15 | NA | TGTGCCAGTAGTATTGTAGGAGTTTTGAACACTGAAGCTTTCTTT | CASSIVGVLNTEAFF
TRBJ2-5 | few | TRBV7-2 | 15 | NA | TGTGCCAGCAGCCCCCGAGGGGGGGCGGGGGAGACCCAGTACTTC | CASSPRGGAGETQYF
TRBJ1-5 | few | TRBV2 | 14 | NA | TGTGCCAGCAGTGAAAATAGCCGTAATCAGCCCCAGCATTTT | CASSENSRNQPQHF
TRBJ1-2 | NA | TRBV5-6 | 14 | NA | TGTGCCAGCAGCATATACAGGGAATACTATGGCTACACCTTC | CASSIYREYYGYTF
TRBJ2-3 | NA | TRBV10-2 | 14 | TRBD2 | TGCGCCAGCAGAGTAGCGGGGTACACAGATACGCAGTATTTT | CASRVAGYTDTQYF
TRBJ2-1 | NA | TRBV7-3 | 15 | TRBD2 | TGTGCCAGCAGCTTAGGCGGGGGTCCCTACAATGAGCAGTTCTTC | CASSLGGGPYNEQFF
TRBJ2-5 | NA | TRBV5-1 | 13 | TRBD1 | TGCGCCAGCAGCCCCACAGGGGATGAGACCCAGTACTTC | CASSPTGDETQYF
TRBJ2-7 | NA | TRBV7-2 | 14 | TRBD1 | TGTGCCAGCAGCTTCTGGACAGGGGCAGGGGAGCAGTACTTC | CASSFWTGAGEQYF
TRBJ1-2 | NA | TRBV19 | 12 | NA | TGTGCCAGTAGTATAGAGTACGGGGGCTACACCTTC | CASSIEYGGYTF
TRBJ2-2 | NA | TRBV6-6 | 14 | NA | TGTGCCAGCAGTTATCTGGGTACCACCGGGGAGCTGTTTTTT | CASSYLGTTGELFF
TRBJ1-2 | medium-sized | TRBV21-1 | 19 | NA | TGTGCCAGCAGCATCCCAACCCGGGACAGCCTCTTGGGGCCTTATGGCTACACCTTC | CASSIPTRDSLLGPYGYTF
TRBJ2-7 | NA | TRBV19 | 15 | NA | TGTGCCAGTAGTGAAGACGGTGTCCCTCCACACGAGCAGTACTTC | CASSEDGVPPHEQYF
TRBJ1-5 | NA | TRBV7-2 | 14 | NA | TGTGCCAGCAGCTTAAAGGTGGGGGATCAGCCCCAGCATTTT | CASSLKVGDQPQHF
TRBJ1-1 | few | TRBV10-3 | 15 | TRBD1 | TGTGCCATCAGGTTAGAGGACAGGGGAAGCACTGAAGCTTTCTTT | CAIRLEDRGSTEAFF
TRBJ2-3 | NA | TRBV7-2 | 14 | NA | TGTGCCAGCAGCCTCGTCCTGCGAAGAGATACGCAGTATTTT | CASSLVLRRDTQYF